The 29 T cell receptor beta chains below all came from one sample that was sequenced in a study of tumor-infiltrating lymphocytes in primary liver carcinoma. Co-extracting RNA and DNA was done with about 20-33 mg of unsorted bulk tissue as input. cDNA specific to TCR beta was made from about 550 ng of total RNA, with a constant-region primer employed for priming. It was through three nested multiplex PCR rounds of slightly modified ARM-PCR that TCR beta libraries arose. TRBV1-TRBV30 forward primers paired with a C-beta reverse primer drove the first two PCR rounds, roughly 10 cycles each. One entry per CDR3 protein, called by TCRdb with MiXCR from the multiplex PCR reads. The sample contains some 120,000 distinct CDR3 sequences, around two thirds of which appear only once. Sequencing was done on a sample of liver tumor tissue from sampling region 1. Described subset: tumor region T1, superior pole. The receptors stem from a woman aged 60-70 years with primary liver carcinoma and hepatitis B virus infection.

A remark on this clonotype: A much larger clone is a single base away; this may be a read error. CDR3 in amino acids: CASRRGLAGTYQQYF. CDR3 nucleotides: TGTGCCAGCAGACGAGGACTAGCGGGCACCTACCAGCAGTACTTC. This chain links TRBV6-2 or TRBV6-3 with TRBJ2-7; TRBD2 agrees at 11 bases. CDR1 and CDR2 (germline): MNHEY, SVGEGT. The CDR3 consists of 15 residues.

The rearrangement uses TRBV19 and TRBJ2-1; a weak D match, TRBD1 (6 bases). This CDR3 has 16 residues. Trimming stripped 5 bases from V and 12 bases from J, with 26 bases between. Germline CDR1 reads LNHDA; CDR2 reads SQIVND (reference sequence). CDR3: CASSGGGPGRTIRQFF. DNA of the CDR3: TGTGCCAGTAGTGGGGGCGGCCCGGGAAGAACCATACGGCAGTTCTTC. Complete variable domain (other parts from reference TRBV19 and TRBJ2-1): DGGITQSPKYLFRKEGQNVTLSCEQNLNHDAMYWYRQDPGQGLRLIYYSQIVNDFQKGDIAEGYSVSREKKESFPLTVTSAQKNPTAFYLCASSGGGPGRTIRQFFGPGTRLTVL.

A remark on this clonotype: One end of the junction varies from germline; a read error may be responsible. The chain uses TRBV11-2 and TRBJ2-3; D is ambiguous. The CDR3 covers 14 residues. Germline V gene data show CDR1 as SGHAT and CDR2 as FQNNGV. CDR3 residues: CASNYNLVTDTQYF. CDR3 nucleotides: TGTGCCAGCAACTACAACCTTGTCACAGATACACAGTATTTT.

This clonotype has a handful of counts. The chain employs TRBV15 and TRBJ1-1; D not certain. CDR1 and CDR2 (germline): LNHNV, YYDKDF (reference sequence). V was clipped by 3 bases and J by 1 base, with 15 bases between them. The CDR3 is 16 amino acids. The DNA for the CDR3 is TGTGCCACCAGCAGTCCTCTATGGGTCGGGAACACTGAAGCTTTCTTT. Amino acids: CATSSPLWVGNTEAFF.

V gene TRBV12-3 or TRBV12-4 combines with J gene TRBJ2-1, with a tentative D call TRBD2 (6 bases). This CDR3 has 13 amino acids. Trimming cost V 9 bases and J 6 bases, with 15 bases left between them. The CDR3 loop is CASTTDGGNEQFF. The CDR3 region has the DNA TGTGCCAGTACCACGGACGGGGGCAATGAGCAGTTCTTC.

About this clonotype itself: This may arise from a read error, as a much more abundant clone is one base away. It is likely a read error, because the conserved phenylalanine at the end of the CDR3 is missing. The chain uses TRBV10-3 and TRBJ1-6; no clear D. Germline lookup yields CDR1 ENHRY and CDR2 SYGVKD. There are 16 residues in the CDR3. V was shortened by 4 bases and J by 1 base, with 11 bases between the two germline ends. The CDR3: CAISVRGNSYNSPLHL. The CDR3 bases are TGTGCCATCAGTGTTCGCGGGAATTCCTATAATTCACCCCTCCACCTT.

As to this clonotype: This may arise from a read error, as a much more abundant clone is one base away. J is TRBJ2-3 and V is TRBV12-3 or TRBV12-4; tentatively, D is TRBD2 (6 bases). The CDR3 length is 16 residues. With 6 bases removed from V and 0 bases from J, the gap between germline ends came to 16 bases. In nucleotides, the CDR3 is TGTGCCAGCAGAACCGACCTAGCGCGCAGCACAGATACGCAGTATTTT. The encoded protein is CASRTDLARSTDTQYF.

This clonotype was counted a single time. This CDR3 is missing its conserved last phenylalanine or tryptophan, likely due to a read error. The chain links TRBV10-3 to TRBJ1-3, with no clear D. The CDR3 extends over 13 amino acids. Germline-derived CDR1 and CDR2 are ENHRY and SYGVKD. V lost 6 bases and J lost 11, with 17 bases in between. The CDR3 region has the DNA TGTGCCATCAGGGGCCCCGCTCCCGACTCCATATATTCT. The encoded protein is CAIRGPAPDSIYS.

A word on this clonotype: This may be a read error: a much more frequent sequence differs by one nucleotide. This chain uses TRBV6-6 with TRBJ2-1; D possibly corresponds to TRBD1 (5 bases). The CDR3 loop spans 16 amino acids. Germline V gene sequence: CDR1 MNHNY, CDR2 SVGAGI (reference sequence). CDR3 region: CASSYPSGLPYNEQLF. The CDR3 region has the DNA TGTGCCAGCAGTTACCCTTCAGGGCTTCCCTACAATGAGCAGCTCTTC.

The rearrangement uses TRBV11-2 and TRBJ2-7; D unresolved. CDR1 SGHAT and CDR2 FQNNGV come from the germline V gene. The CDR3 contains 14 residues. Trimming left V 6 bases short and J 10 bases short, with 22 bases between. CDR3 amino acids: CASSTIQHSYNQYF. As DNA, the CDR3 is TGTGCCAGCAGTACTATCCAGCACTCCTACAACCAGTACTTC.

Comments on this clonotype: Germline and junction disagree at one end, which may indicate a read error. The genes are TRBV6-5 and TRBJ1-2; 10 nucleotides agree with TRBD1. The CDR3 sequence is 18 residues long. Germline V CDR1 and CDR2: MNHEY, SVGAGI. The CDR3 region is CASGYSIPGQGGGYGYAF. CDR3 sequence (DNA): TGTGCCAGCGGTTACTCCATCCCTGGACAGGGGGGGGGCTATGGCTACGCCTTC.

This clonotype was observed once. The chain recombines TRBV11-2 with TRBJ2-1, with 7 bases matching TRBD2. Losses at the gene ends were 8 bases for V and 5 bases for J; bases not matched to a gene: 12. The CDR3 extends over 15 amino acids. Germline V gives CDR1 SGHAT, CDR2 FQNNGV. The CDR3 region has the DNA TGTGCCAGCTGTTTAGAGTCTAGCGGAGACAATGAGCAGTTCTTC. Protein sequence: CASCLESSGDNEQFF.

The V call is TRBV12-3 or TRBV12-4, the J call TRBJ2-2; D gene unclear. V was trimmed by 3 bases and J by 0 bases, leaving 11 bases between them. The CDR3 length is 16 residues. The CDR3 reads CASSFPAHTNTGELFF. In DNA, the CDR3 is TGTGCCAGCAGTTTCCCGGCGCACACGAACACCGGGGAGCTGTTTTTT.

As for this clonotype: Compared with germline, one end of the junction differs, possibly owing to a read error. The chain employs TRBV28 and TRBJ1-2, with a tentative D call TRBD1 (6 bases). The V gene's germline CDR1 is MDHEN and CDR2 SYDVKM. This CDR3 is 15 amino acids long. CDR3 in DNA: TGTGTCAGCAGTTTTGGGGGGGCGCTTGACTATGGCTACACCTTC. Protein: CVSSFGGALDYGYTF.

In its sample, this clonotype was seen once. The junction departs from the called germline gene at one end, perhaps through a read error. The rearrangement links TRBV11-2 to TRBJ2-7; D is unresolved. Germline-derived CDR1 and CDR2 are SGHAT and FQNNGV. CDR3 size: 14 residues. This CDR3 reads CVSSLDIVIPVLYF. In DNA, the CDR3 is TGCGTCAGCAGCTTAGATATCGTCATCCCCGTTCTGTACTTC.

Details on this clonotype: One end of the junction is discordant with germline, which a read error may explain. The chain recombines TRBV5-8 with TRBJ1-1, with TRBD1 matching over 7 bases. CDR3 length: 13 amino acids. The germline gives CDR1 SGHTS, CDR2 YDEGEE. This chain's CDR3 is CASSRTGKTEAFF. For the CDR3, the DNA is TGTGCAAGCAGCCGGACAGGAAAGACTGAAGCTTTCTTT.

The chain recombines TRBV5-6 with TRBJ2-6; D gene uncertain. The CDR3 contains 15 residues. V shed 4 bases and J shed 1 base, with 9 bases lying between them. Germline loops: CDR1 SGHDT, CDR2 YYEEEE. In DNA, the CDR3 is TGTGCCAGCAGCCCGAACTTATCTGGGGCCAACGTCCTGACTTTC. As protein: CASSPNLSGANVLTF.

As to this clonotype: As the CDR3 is not closed by the conserved phenylalanine or tryptophan, this likely results from a read error. V usage is TRBV11-3 and J usage is TRBJ2-1; D ambiguous. The CDR3 runs 16 residues. Germline CDR1 and CDR2: SGHNT and YENEEA. CDR3 sequence reads: CASNLGALGSYNEQFI. In DNA form, the CDR3 reads TGTGCCAGCAACTTAGGTGCCCTGGGATCCTACAATGAGCAGTTCATC.

The V and J genes are TRBV11-1 and TRBJ2-7; the D gene is possibly TRBD1 (6 bases). Looked up from germline, CDR1 is SGHAT and CDR2 is FQDESV (reference sequence). The CDR3 spans 15 residues. The V end lost 3 bases, the J end lost 10 bases, and 22 bases lay between the germline ends. The CDR3, as DNA: TGTGCCAGCAGCTTTGGACAGTCCTTAACCTACGGACAGTACTTC. Translating gives CASSFGQSLTYGQYF.

This clonotype was picked up many times. The genes are TRBV6-2 or TRBV6-3 and TRBJ2-1; 11 bases align to TRBD2. CDR1 and CDR2 (germline): MNHEY, SVGEGT. The CDR3 has 15 residues. J was trimmed by 5 bases and V by 5 bases; bases with no gene match: 5. This chain's CDR3 is CASSEPGLADNEQFF. CDR3 DNA sequence: TGTGCCAGCAGTGAACCGGGACTAGCGGACAATGAGCAGTTCTTC.

The CDR3 DNA reads as TGCGCCACCCGGGGCTCTCTCTCTGGGGCCAACGTCCTGACTTTC. This gives the protein CATRGSLSGANVLTF. The chain carries TRBV4-1 and TRBJ2-6; D is possibly TRBD1 or TRBD2 (5 bases each). Looked up from germline, CDR1 is MGHRA and CDR2 is YSYEKL. The CDR3 covers 15 residues. Trimming removed 10 bases at V and 0 bases at J, with 13 bases between.

This clonotype was counted between two and nine times. The genes are TRBV2 and TRBJ2-7; perhaps TRBD2 as D (6 bases). In germline, CDR1 is SNHLY, CDR2 FYNNEI. The ends were cut back, 7 bases at V and 5 bases at J, with 12 bases in the middle. The CDR3 length is 12 residues. The CDR3 spells CASNSGAHEQYF. The CDR3 nucleotides read TGTGCCAGCAATAGCGGAGCCCACGAGCAGTACTTC.

The chain uses TRBV7-9 and TRBJ1-5; TRBD1 matches 7 bases. The CDR3 runs 15 residues. CDR1 and CDR2 (germline): SEHNR, FQNEAQ (reference sequence). The V segment lost 5 bases and the J segment 1 base; nucleotides outside the gene matches: 5. CDR3 residues: CASSAVTGSNQPQHF. The DNA for the CDR3 is TGTGCCAGCAGCGCCGTGACAGGGAGCAATCAGCCCCAGCATTTT.

About this clonotype: A read error may be the cause here, since a much bigger clone is one base away. The chain recombines TRBV6-6 with TRBJ1-1, with D tentatively TRBD1 (6 bases). V was pared by 6 bases and J by 6 bases, with 17 bases between. Germline loops: CDR1 MNHNY, CDR2 SVGAGI (reference sequence). This CDR3 region has 14 residues. In DNA, the CDR3 is TGTGCCAGCAGGCGAGGACAGTCCCTCGCTGAAGCTTTCTTT. Its protein is CASRRGQSLAEAFF.

About this clonotype itself: A much larger clone differs by one base, so this may be a read error. The chain uses TRBV29-1 and TRBJ1-1; possible D gene TRBD1, 6 bases. Germline V lookup: CDR1 SQVTM, CDR2 ANQGSEA. The CDR3 is made up of 13 amino acids. The CDR3 sequence: CSVEDRGGTDAFF. The CDR3 nucleotides read TGCAGCGTTGAAGATCGGGGGGGCACTGACGCTTTCTTT.

On this clonotype: This may arise from a read error, as a much more abundant clone is one base away. The rearrangement joins TRBV29-1 to TRBJ2-5; D remains ambiguous. The CDR3 is 12 residues long. Germline V gene data show CDR1 as SQVTM and CDR2 as ANQGSEA. The CDR3 loop is CSVVGTQEIQYF. Here the CDR3 DNA reads TGCAGCGTTGTTGGCACCCAAGAGATCCAGTACTTC.

As regards this clonotype: One base away lies a much larger clone, so this may be a sequencing read error. V gene TRBV6-2 or TRBV6-3 combines with J gene TRBJ2-1; 7 nucleotides align to TRBD2. The CDR3 contains 12 residues. Germline V gene sequence: CDR1 MNHEY, CDR2 SVGEGT. This chain's CDR3 is CTSGDSYNEQFF. The CDR3 DNA sequence: TGTACCAGCGGGGACTCCTACAATGAGCAGTTCTTC.

A note on this clonotype: Just one base apart from a much larger clone, this may be a read error. The conserved closing phenylalanine or tryptophan is absent in this CDR3, likely reflecting a read error. V is TRBV2 and J is TRBJ2-1; 11 positions agree with TRBD2. The CDR3 length is 15 residues. With 7 bases clipped from V and 3 bases from J, the junction kept 5 bases outside the gene matches. The germline V gene has CDR1 SNHLY and CDR2 FYNNEI. The CDR3 is CASTTGLAGYNEQFL. CDR3 coding DNA: TGTGCCAGCACCACCGGACTAGCGGGCTACAATGAGCAGTTCCTC.

As regards this clonotype: This likely comes from a read error, as the CDR3 has no conserved phenylalanine or tryptophan at its end. The chain joins TRBV29-1 to TRBJ2-7; 9 bases align to TRBD1. CDR3 length: 14 amino acids. The ends lost 6 bases at V and 3 bases at J; junction bases unmatched: 9. The germline V gene encodes CDR1 SQVTM and CDR2 ANQGSEA. DNA for the CDR3: TGCAGCGTGTTCGGGACAGGGCTTGGCTACGAGCAGTACATC. It is translated as CSVFGTGLGYEQYI.